Shown below are 8 T cell receptor beta chains from a single sample sequenced in a study of a mutant IDH1 vaccine in newly diagnosed glioma. Noted time point: baseline, week 1 (first vaccination visit). Treatment noted: pre-vaccination baseline after standard-of-care therapy. The method was immunoSEQ multiplex PCR; TCRdb's version includes in-frame clones alone and lacks a portion of them. The table has 20,000 to 25,000 clones, 93% seen once. This specimen was PBMCs, taken from a glioma patient treated with radiotherapy, temozolomide or both. The receptors were sampled from a man aged 35 to 55 with glioma.

The V gene is TRBV5-6, the J gene TRBJ1-5; a possible D gene is TRBD1 (5 bases). Trimming removed 6 bases from V and 4 bases from J, with 17 bases in between. Germline V gene lookup returns CDR1 SGHDT and CDR2 YYEEEE. CDR3 length: 15 amino acids. This CDR3 is CASNLWWGQNQPQHF. In nucleotides, the CDR3 is TGTGCCAGCAACCTGTGGTGGGGCCAGAATCAGCCCCAGCATTTT.

The chain combines TRBV7-2 with TRBJ2-7; D is ambiguous. The ends were cut back, 5 bases at V and 3 bases at J, with 8 bases in the middle. CDR3 length: 12 residues. In germline, CDR1 is SGHTA, CDR2 FQGNSA. The CDR3 DNA follows: TGTGCCAGCAGCGCGCAGAGCTACGAGCAGTACTTC. Residues: CASSAQSYEQYF.

V gene TRBV4-2 combines with J gene TRBJ2-5; D gene ambiguous. Looked up from germline, CDR1 is LGHNA and CDR2 is YNFKEQ. The V end was cut by 1 base, the J end by 3 bases, with 9 bases between. The CDR3 loop spans 14 amino acids. Written as DNA, the CDR3 is TGTGCCAGCAGCCAAGTCGTCGGAAAAGAGACCCAGTACTTC. Amino acid sequence: CASSQVVGKETQYF.

This chain joins TRBV5-4 and TRBJ2-7, with D uncertain. The germline V gene has CDR1 SGHNT and CDR2 YYREEE (reference sequence). The CDR3 has 13 residues. V lost 1 base, J lost 3 bases, and 8 bases lay in between. As DNA, the CDR3 is TGTGCCAGCAGCTTGTCCGTCAGCTACGAGCAGTACTTC. Translated, it gives CASSLSVSYEQYF. Using reference TRBV5-4 and TRBJ2-7 for the parts outside the CDR3, the full variable domain is ETGVTQSPTHLIKTRGQQVTLRCSSQSGHNTVSWYQQALGQGPQFIFQYYREEENGRGNFPPRFSGLQFPNYSSELNVNALELDDSALYLCASSLSVSYEQYFGPGTRLTVT.

The V gene is TRBV9, the J gene TRBJ1-3; D perhaps matches TRBD1 (6 bases). The length of the CDR3 is 15 residues. The germline gives CDR1 SGDLS, CDR2 YYNGEE. The V and J ends lost 8 bases and 1 base respectively, with 16 bases between them. The CDR3 reads CASSQMGASGNTIYF. The CDR3 DNA is TGTGCCAGTAGTCAAATGGGGGCATCTGGAAACACCATATATTTT. The entire variable domain, with the rest obtained from reference TRBV9 and TRBJ1-3, is as follows: DSGVTQTPKHLITATGQRVTLRCSPRSGDLSVYWYQQSLDQGLQFLIQYYNGEERAKGNILERFSAQQFPDLHSELNLSSLELGDSALYFCASSQMGASGNTIYFGEGSWLTVV.

The genes are TRBV7-3 and TRBJ2-2; D is undetermined. The CDR3 spans 17 residues. V lost 1 base to trimming and J lost 2 bases, with 14 bases between them. In germline, CDR1 is SGHTA, CDR2 FQGTGA. The CDR3 protein is CASSLNLGWENTGELFF. In DNA, the CDR3 is TGTGCCAGCAGCTTAAACCTTGGATGGGAAAACACCGGGGAGCTGTTTTTT.

The chain couples TRBV4-2 to TRBJ1-1, with 9 positions matching TRBD1. CDR1 is LGHNA and CDR2 is YNFKEQ in the germline V gene. The V and J ends lost 1 base and 5 bases, in that order; junction bases with no gene match: 11. The CDR3 loop spans 17 amino acids. CDR3 in DNA: TGTGCCAGCAGCCAAGCTTCCCTAACAGGGGGCCGGACTGAAGCTTTCTTT. As protein: CASSQASLTGGRTEAFF.

The chain combines TRBV9 with TRBJ2-1, with 8 bases lining up with TRBD1. Germline V gene sequence: CDR1 SGDLS, CDR2 YYNGEE. The CDR3 is made up of 15 amino acids. Trimming at V came to 4 bases and at J to 4 bases, leaving 7 bases not matched to a gene. The CDR3 nucleotides are TGTGCCAGCAGCACCCAACAGGGGGATTACAATGAGCAGTTCTTC. This codes for CASSTQQGDYNEQFF.